What follows are 7 T cell receptor beta chains derived from one specimen sequenced in a study of blood T cells in healthy people across ages. Next came a second PCR, run for about 6 to 11 cycles, which used a sample-barcoded 5' primer along with a J-beta primer mix. A single record per CDR3 protein comes from TCRdb applying MiXCR to the 5' RACE reads. The sample includes about 830,000 distinct CDR3 sequences, approximately 65% of them seen just once. The source material was blood. The source of these receptors is a man between 25 and 39 years old in good health.

The rearrangement links TRBV7-3 to TRBJ2-2; D unresolved. V gave up 2 bases and J gave up 3 bases, with 7 bases separating them. The CDR3 sequence is 14 residues long. CDR1 SGHTA and CDR2 FQGTGA come from the germline V gene. In DNA, the CDR3 is TGTGCCAGCAGCTTAGAAATCGACACCGGGGAGCTGTTTTTT. It is translated as CASSLEIDTGELFF.

V gene TRBV7-2 combines with J gene TRBJ2-5; TRBD2 agrees at 9 bases. With the DNA end fitting TRBJ2-7 better, the J assignment may be wrong. The CDR3 contains 15 residues. Germline V gives CDR1 SGHTA, CDR2 FQGNSA. The CDR3 region is CASSLDPSGNYEQYF. CDR3 in DNA: TGTGCCAGCAGCTTAGACCCTAGCGGGAACTACGAGCAGTACTTC.

The chain links TRBV4-2 to TRBJ1-4; 10 nucleotides match TRBD1. CDR1 and CDR2 (germline): LGHNA, YNFKEQ. CDR3 length: 17 amino acids. Unmatched junction bases numbered 6, after V lost 2 bases and J lost 3 bases. The CDR3 loop is CASSQSGTGEANEKLFF. CDR3 sequence (DNA): TGTGCCAGCAGCCAATCCGGGACAGGGGAGGCTAATGAAAAACTGTTTTTT.

The chain uses TRBV28 and TRBJ2-7; D remains unclear. CDR1 MDHEN and CDR2 SYDVKM come from the germline V gene. Trimming took 5 bases from V and 5 from J, leaving 19 bases between them. The CDR3 covers 15 residues. The CDR3 DNA is TGTGCCAGCAGTCTTGTGTCTGGCAGTATAGACGAGCAGTACTTC. It translates to CASSLVSGSIDEQYF.

V gene TRBV6-2 or TRBV6-3 combines with J gene TRBJ1-5, with TRBD1 as a possible D gene (5 bases). Trimming took off 4 bases at V and 1 base at J, with 14 bases between the two ends. Per the germline V gene, CDR1 is MNHEY and CDR2 is SVGEGT. The CDR3 sequence is 16 residues long. The CDR3 here is CASSSRGRLSNQPQHF. The CDR3 region has the DNA TGTGCCAGCAGTTCTCGGGGACGGCTGAGCAATCAGCCCCAGCATTTT.

The V and J genes are TRBV7-3 and TRBJ1-2; D unclear. CDR3 size: 15 residues. V lost 0 bases and J 7 bases, leaving 15 bases between the germline ends. Germline V gene lookup returns CDR1 SGHTA and CDR2 FQGTGA. The CDR3: CASSLTAGPLFGYTF. The CDR3 DNA reads TGTGCCAGCAGCTTAACGGCGGGCCCGCTTTTTGGCTACACCTTC. Based on the CDR3 plus reference TRBV7-3 and TRBJ1-2, the full variable domain is GAGVSQTPSNKVTEKGKYVELRCDPISGHTALYWYRQSLGQGPEFLIYFQGTGAADDSGLPNDRFFAVRPEGSVSTLKIQRTERGDSAVYLCASSLTAGPLFGYTFGSGTRLTVV.

This clonotype was seen once. V usage is TRBV12-3 or TRBV12-4 and J usage is TRBJ2-2; 8 bases match TRBD2. The J segment lost 0 bases and the V segment lost 7 bases, leaving 4 bases of the junction unmatched. CDR3 length: 15 amino acids. The DNA of the CDR3 is TGTGCCAGCATGGCGGGGGGAACGAACACCGGGGAGCTGTTTTTT. Its translation is CASMAGGTNTGELFF.